The 12 T cell receptor beta chains presented below share a single source sample, sequenced in a study of spatial heterogeneity in lung cancer. Findings of the study overall: It was found that expanded intratumoral alpha and beta TCR counts tracked tumor mutation counts.

A single record per CDR3 protein comes from TCRdb applying MiXCR to the 5' RACE reads. The data contain approximately 21,000 distinct CDR3 sequences, over 4% of them singletons. These receptors have no known antigen. This sample's time point: sample taken at primary tumor resection. This material consisted of lung tumor tissue, taken at surgery. All receptors derive from a male donor with early-stage non-small cell lung cancer.

The chain uses TRBV6-6 and TRBJ1-2, with D possibly matching TRBD1 (5 bases). Germline assignment: CDR1 MNHNY and CDR2 SVGAGI (reference sequence). The CDR3 has 12 amino acids. CDR3 DNA: TGTGCTGCAGGAGGGGATCACTATGGCTACACCTTC. As protein: CAAGGDHYGYTF.

This clonotype was seen ten or more times. The V gene is TRBV4-3, the J gene TRBJ2-3; 8 positions agree with TRBD2. Germline lookup yields CDR1 LGHNA and CDR2 YSLEER. V shed 2 bases and J 6 bases; nucleotides not matched to a gene: 10. The CDR3 is 16 amino acids. The CDR3 here is CASSQLVAGGPDTQYF. The CDR3 DNA sequence: TGCGCCAGCAGCCAATTAGTGGCGGGAGGTCCGGATACGCAGTATTTT.

This clonotype was seen at least ten times. The V and J genes are TRBV20-1 and TRBJ2-7, with D maybe TRBD1 (5 bases). There are 15 residues in the CDR3. Germline V gene data show CDR1 as DFQATT and CDR2 as SNEGSKA (reference sequence). Trimming stripped 1 base from V and 5 bases from J, with 18 bases between. For the CDR3, the DNA is TGCAGTGCTAGAGTCCCCCCAGGGTTGACGAACGAGCAGTACTTC. Amino acids: CSARVPPGLTNEQYF.

The sample holds a few counts of this clonotype. This chain uses TRBV20-1 with TRBJ2-2; tentatively, D is TRBD2 (7 bases). Trimming stripped 2 bases from V and 0 bases from J, with 10 bases between. CDR3 size: 15 residues. Germline lookup yields CDR1 DFQATT and CDR2 SNEGSKA (reference sequence). CDR3 loop: CSARTGRANTGELFF. Here the CDR3 DNA reads TGCAGTGCTAGAACAGGGAGGGCGAACACCGGGGAGCTGTTTTTT.

This clonotype was seen repeatedly, ten times or more. The J gene is TRBJ2-7, the V gene TRBV7-9; D possibly corresponds to TRBD2 (5 bases). Between the trimmed V and J ends, which lost 4 bases and 6 bases, there was a span of 16 bases. The CDR3 has 14 amino acids. CDR1 and CDR2 from the germline V gene are SEHNR and FQNEAQ (reference sequence). The CDR3 DNA reads as TGTGCCAGCAGCTACCGGGGAAGCTTAGGCGAGCAGTACTTC. It specifies CASSYRGSLGEQYF.

This clonotype was observed many times. An end of the junction does not agree with germline; a read error may underlie this. V gene TRBV29-1 combines with J gene TRBJ1-1; the D is unclear. This CDR3 is 11 amino acids long. In germline, CDR1 is SQVTM, CDR2 ANQGSEA. The CDR3 region is CSVVANTEASF. The CDR3 region has the DNA TGCAGCGTTGTCGCGAACACTGAAGCTTCCTTT.

This clonotype was detected many times. The J gene is TRBJ2-2, the V gene TRBV4-1; tentative D call: TRBD1 (6 bases). This CDR3 contains 16 residues. V lost 6 bases to trimming and J lost 1 base, with 15 bases between them. The germline V gene has CDR1 MGHRA and CDR2 YSYEKL. For the CDR3, the DNA is TGCGCCAGCAGGGATACAGGGTTAGTGAACACCGGGGAGCTGTTTTTT. Translating it yields CASRDTGLVNTGELFF.

The table lists this clonotype with many counts. V is TRBV24-1 and J is TRBJ2-1; a weak D match, TRBD1 (5 bases). This CDR3 is built from 15 residues. V was cut by 5 bases and J by 3 bases, with 13 bases left in between. CDR1 KGHDR and CDR2 SFDVKD come from the germline V gene. The CDR3: CATSADRQIYNEQFF. In DNA, the CDR3 is TGTGCCACCAGTGCCGACAGACAGATCTACAATGAGCAGTTCTTC.

Ten or more counts support this clonotype. The chain carries TRBV5-1 and TRBJ1-6, with a weak D call TRBD1 (6 bases). This CDR3 is 19 amino acids long. Germline loops: CDR1 SGHRS, CDR2 YFSETQ. V lost 0 bases and J lost 9, with 25 bases in between. CDR3 residues: CASSLAGTKRAGGGSPLHF. In DNA, the CDR3 is TGCGCCAGCAGCTTGGCAGGGACAAAAAGGGCCGGGGGAGGTTCACCCCTCCACTTT.

This clonotype was found a few times. The chain uses TRBV20-1 and TRBJ1-6, with 7 bases identical to TRBD1. CDR3 length equals 15 residues. V shed 5 bases and J 0 bases; nucleotides not matched to a gene: 4. CDR1 is DFQATT, CDR2 SNEGSKA, per germline (reference sequence). CDR3 in DNA: TGCAGTGCTCCGGGACAGAGCTCCTATAATTCACCCCTCCACTTT. Its protein product is CSAPGQSSYNSPLHF.

This clonotype appeared many times. The rearrangement uses TRBV20-1 and TRBJ2-7; TRBD1 matches at 10 bases. There are 14 residues in the CDR3. V lost 6 bases and J lost 7; bases outside the gene matches: 12. The germline gives CDR1 DFQATT, CDR2 SNEGSKA (reference sequence). The CDR3 sequence is CSASEGTGVWEQYF. The DNA for the CDR3 is TGCAGTGCCTCCGAAGGGACAGGGGTGTGGGAGCAGTACTTC.

This clonotype was seen just once. The chain joins TRBV28 to TRBJ2-5; D ambiguous. Trimming took off 1 base at V and 1 base at J, with 7 bases between the two ends. CDR1 and CDR2 from the germline V gene are MDHEN and SYDVKM. This CDR3 is built from 14 residues. In nucleotides, the CDR3 is TGTGCCAGCAGTTTATCACTAACCCAAGAGACCCAGTACTTC. Protein: CASSLSLTQETQYF. Variable domain in full (rest from reference TRBV28 and TRBJ2-5): DVKVTQSSRYLVKRTGEKVFLECVQDMDHENMFWYRQDPGLGLRLIYFSYDVKMKEKGDIPEGYSVSREKKERFSLILESASTNQTSMYLCASSLSLTQETQYFGPGTRLLVL.